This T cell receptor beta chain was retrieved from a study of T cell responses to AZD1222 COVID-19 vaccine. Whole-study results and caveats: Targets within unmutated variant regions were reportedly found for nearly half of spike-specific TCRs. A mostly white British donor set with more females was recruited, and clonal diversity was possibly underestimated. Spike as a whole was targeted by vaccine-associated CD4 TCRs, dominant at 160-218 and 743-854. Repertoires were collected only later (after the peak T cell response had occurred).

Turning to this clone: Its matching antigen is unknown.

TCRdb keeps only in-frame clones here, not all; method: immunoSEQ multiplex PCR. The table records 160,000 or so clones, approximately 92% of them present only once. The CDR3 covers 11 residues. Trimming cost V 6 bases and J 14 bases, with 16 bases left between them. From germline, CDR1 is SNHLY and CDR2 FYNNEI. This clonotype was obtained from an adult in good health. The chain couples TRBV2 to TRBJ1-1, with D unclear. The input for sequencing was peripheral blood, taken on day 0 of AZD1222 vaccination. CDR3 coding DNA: TGTGCCAGCAGAAACAGACCGGAAGGGTTCTTT. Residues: CASRNRPEGFF.